Presented here are 20 T cell receptor beta chains from one specimen sequenced in a study of blood T cell repertoires in COVID-19. Repertoires were generated with immunoSEQ multiplex PCR, while TCRdb's copy carries only in-frame clones and drops some. The sample has about 93,000 clones, 85% to 90% seen once; the top ten hold 1.5%. The sample comprised peripheral blood. The receptors were sampled from a human donor with active COVID-19. The donor label of this sample is uncertain.

This chain links TRBV4-3 with TRBJ2-7; 7 positions agree with TRBD1. The CDR3 loop spans 15 amino acids. V lost 3 bases, J lost 6 bases, and 11 bases stayed unmatched. CDR1 and CDR2 from the germline V gene are LGHNA and YSLEER. The CDR3 region is CASSHRINRGGEQYF. CDR3 in DNA: TGCGCCAGCAGCCACAGAATCAACAGGGGTGGCGAGCAGTACTTC.

This clone has just one count. The V and J genes are TRBV27 and TRBJ2-1; 7 bases fit TRBD1. From germline, CDR1 is MNHEY and CDR2 SMNVEV (reference sequence). Trimming removed 5 bases from V and 4 bases from J; junction bases left unmatched: 8. CDR3 length: 15 residues. The CDR3 DNA follows: TGTGCCAGCAGTGTGGCCGGGACAGTATACAATGAGCAGTTCTTC. Its protein is CASSVAGTVYNEQFF.

The rearrangement joins TRBV11-2 to TRBJ2-5, with D perhaps TRBD1 (6 bases). Germline values: CDR1 SGHAT, CDR2 FQNNGV. Deletions cut 0 bases from V and 5 bases from J, with 13 bases between. CDR3 length: 15 amino acids. Written as DNA, the CDR3 is TGTGCCAGCAGCTTAGAACCAGGGGTACGGGAGACCCAGTACTTC. This sequence encodes CASSLEPGVRETQYF.

The chain joins TRBV29-1 to TRBJ2-7; 7 bases fit TRBD1. Germline V CDR1 and CDR2: SQVTM, ANQGSEA. CDR3 size: 12 residues. The V gene end was trimmed by 3 bases and the J gene end by 3 bases; junction bases not matched to a gene: 2. CDR3 coding DNA: TGCAGCGTTGAGAGGGACAGCTACGAGCAGTACTTC. Translated, it gives CSVERDSYEQYF.

The V call is TRBV11-2, the J call TRBJ2-5, with a tentative D call TRBD2 (6 bases). Germline V gene lookup returns CDR1 SGHAT and CDR2 FQNNGV. The length of the CDR3 is 15 residues. The germline V and J ends were trimmed by 1 base and 5 bases, with 14 bases remaining between them. The CDR3 is CASSLVGGPGETQYF. The CDR3 coding sequence is TGTGCCAGCAGCTTAGTTGGAGGGCCTGGGGAGACCCAGTACTTC. Full variable domain (remainder filled in from reference TRBV11-2 and TRBJ2-5): EAGVAQSPRYKIIEKRQSVAFWCNPISGHATLYWYQQILGQGPKLLIQFQNNGVVDDSQLPKDRFSAERLKGVDSTLKIQPAKLEDSAVYLCASSLVGGPGETQYFGPGTRLLVL.

The rearrangement uses TRBV7-8 and TRBJ2-3; D is possibly TRBD1 (5 bases). Deletions cut 1 base from V and 6 bases from J, with 11 bases between. CDR1 is SGHVS, CDR2 FQNEAQ, per germline. The CDR3 covers 14 residues. CDR3 coding DNA: TGTGCCAGCAGCTTAGGGGGCCAAGCGGATACGCAGTATTTT. This gives the protein CASSLGGQADTQYF.

The count of this clone is one. J is TRBJ2-6 and V is TRBV10-3; D gene ambiguous. Deletions cut 3 bases from V and 2 bases from J, with 8 bases between. The CDR3 totals 15 residues. CDR1 and CDR2 from the germline V gene are ENHRY and SYGVKD. In DNA, the CDR3 is TGTGCCATCAGTGAAGAGGAAGCTGGGGCCAACGTCCTGACTTTC. Translated, it gives CAISEEEAGANVLTF.

The chain has TRBV9 and TRBJ1-5; 7 nucleotides align to TRBD1. Germline V gene sequence: CDR1 SGDLS, CDR2 YYNGEE. This CDR3 has 13 amino acids. V trimming: 2 bases; J trimming: 6 bases; junction bases outside the gene matches: 2. CDR3 sequence: CASSVQGGQPQHF. The CDR3 nucleotides are TGTGCCAGCAGCGTCCAGGGGGGTCAGCCCCAGCATTTT.

This clone was detected once. V gene TRBV3-1 (or the pseudogene TRBV3-2) combines with J gene TRBJ2-5; no definite D call. CDR1 LGHDT and CDR2 YNNKEL come from the germline V gene (reference sequence). The V end lost 1 base, the J end lost 2 bases, and 11 bases lay between the germline ends. The CDR3 is 15 residues long. CDR3 DNA sequence: TGTGCCAGCAGCCAAGGGCCAGGCCGACAAGAGACCCAGTACTTC. Protein product: CASSQGPGRQETQYF.

The CDR3 is CASSLLFARKGAQLDEQFF. CDR3 nucleotide sequence: TGTGCCAGCAGCTTACTTTTTGCCAGGAAGGGGGCGCAGTTGGATGAGCAGTTCTTC. The chain links TRBV7-2 to TRBJ2-1; 7 nucleotides agree with TRBD1. The CDR3 covers 19 residues. Germline lookup yields CDR1 SGHTA and CDR2 FQGNSA. Losses at the gene ends were 2 bases for V and 8 bases for J; bases not matched to a gene: 21.

CDR3 nucleotide sequence: TGCGCCAGCAGCTTTGGGGACAGGATGAACACTGAAGCTTTCTTT. It yields the protein CASSFGDRMNTEAFF. The rearrangement uses TRBV5-1 and TRBJ1-1; TRBD1 matches 8 bases. The V and J ends lost 2 bases and 0 bases, in that order; junction bases with no gene match: 3. CDR1 is SGHRS and CDR2 is YFSETQ in the germline V gene. The CDR3 length is 15 residues.

V usage is TRBV5-1 and J usage is TRBJ1-2; perhaps TRBD1 as D (5 bases). The CDR3 runs to 12 residues. V was shortened by 3 bases and J by 5 bases, with 8 bases between the two germline ends. Germline assignment: CDR1 SGHRS and CDR2 YFSETQ. CDR3 bases: TGCGCCAGCAGCTCAGGGTTATATGGCTACACCTTC. It is translated as CASSSGLYGYTF.

This chain connects TRBV18 to TRBJ1-5; TRBD1 is a possible D gene (6 bases). Deletions cut 6 bases from V and 5 bases from J, with 11 bases between. The germline V gene encodes CDR1 KGHSH and CDR2 LQKENI. CDR3 size: 13 residues. CDR3 sequence (DNA): TGTGCCAGCTCCACAGGGTTGGATCAGCCCCAGCATTTT. Protein sequence: CASSTGLDQPQHF.

The chain recombines TRBV2 with TRBJ2-7, with 7 bases identical to TRBD2. V lost 6 bases, J lost 3 bases, and 2 bases stayed unmatched. The CDR3 runs to 12 residues. CDR1 and CDR2 (germline): SNHLY, FYNNEI. CDR3 region: CASRGTNYEQYF. DNA of the CDR3: TGTGCCAGCAGGGGGACTAACTACGAGCAGTACTTC.

The CDR3 DNA follows: TGCGCCAGCAGCCAAGGCGGGGGGGAGCAGTACTTC. Its translation: CASSQGGGEQYF. This chain links TRBV4-1 with TRBJ2-7; 8 nucleotides match TRBD2. V dropped 1 base and J dropped 7; count of bases not matched to a gene: 0. Germline V CDR1 and CDR2: MGHRA, YSYEKL. This CDR3 has 12 amino acids.

V is TRBV9 and J is TRBJ2-5; 9 bases match TRBD1. The germline gives CDR1 SGDLS, CDR2 YYNGEE. The CDR3 runs 14 residues. Germline trimming cut 3 bases from V and 6 bases from J; bases unmatched to any gene: 6. CDR3 bases: TGTGCCAGCAGCGGACGAACAGGGGGCAAGACCCAGTACTTC. It encodes CASSGRTGGKTQYF. The full variable domain, completed using reference TRBV9 and TRBJ2-5, is DSGVTQTPKHLITATGQRVTLRCSPRSGDLSVYWYQQSLDQGLQFLIQYYNGEERAKGNILERFSAQQFPDLHSELNLSSLELGDSALYFCASSGRTGGKTQYFGPGTRLLVL.

V and J are TRBV15 and TRBJ2-7; D remains ambiguous. The V end was cut by 0 bases, the J end by 3 bases, with 9 bases between. The V gene's germline CDR1 is LNHNV and CDR2 YYDKDF (reference sequence). The CDR3 consists of 14 residues. CDR3 in amino acids: CATSRDRWSYEQYF. In DNA, the CDR3 is TGTGCCACCAGCAGAGACCGTTGGAGCTACGAGCAGTACTTC.

This chain connects TRBV11-2 to TRBJ2-5; 11 bases fit TRBD2. The CDR3 has 15 residues. CDR1 is SGHAT, CDR2 FQNNGV, per germline. The junction had 7 bases not matched to a gene; V was cut back by 6 bases and J by 4 bases. The CDR3 region is CASRGTSGGGETQYF. CDR3 DNA: TGTGCCAGCAGGGGGACTAGCGGAGGGGGAGAGACCCAGTACTTC.

The chain joins TRBV7-9 to TRBJ2-7; D is possibly TRBD1 (5 bases). V shed 5 bases and J shed 1 base, with 15 bases lying between them. There are 15 residues in the CDR3. Germline V gene lookup returns CDR1 SEHNR and CDR2 FQNEAQ (reference sequence). CDR3 sequence: CASSLGSGFSYEQYF. DNA for the CDR3: TGTGCCAGCAGCCTTGGATCAGGGTTTTCCTACGAGCAGTACTTC.

The chain is built from TRBV5-5 and TRBJ2-7, with 11 bases fitting TRBD2. CDR1 and CDR2 (germline): SGHKS, YYEKEE (reference sequence). The V and J ends lost 4 bases and 7 bases, in that order; junction bases with no gene match: 7. The length of the CDR3 is 14 residues. DNA of the CDR3: TGTGCCAGCAGCCGACTAGCGGGGCGCCGGGAGCAGTACTTC. This translates into CASSRLAGRREQYF. Combining the CDR3 with reference TRBV5-5 and TRBJ2-7 gives the whole variable domain DAGVTQSPTHLIKTRGQQVTLRCSPISGHKSVSWYQQVLGQGPQFIFQYYEKEERGRGNFPDRFSARQFPNYSSELNVNALLLGDSALYLCASSRLAGRREQYFGPGTRLTVT.